This entry describes one T cell receptor (beta chain). Its cognate antigen is unknown. These data originate in a study of CD8 T cells in ankylosing spondylitis. The authors made TCR beta libraries by quantitative 5'-RACE with molecular barcodes. One entry per CDR3 protein, called by TCRdb with MiXCR from the 5' RACE reads. The top ten clones hold about a fifth of a sample with roughly 700,000 distinct CDR3 sequences, 15% to 20% of them seen once. Notes on the study in general: It appeared that ankylosing spondylitis blood was characterized by a TCR beta motif of several highly homologous variants.

Sequenced: blood, either unsorted or a sorted T cell fraction (not recorded which). The source of this sequence is a male donor with ankylosing spondylitis.

The CDR3 nucleotides read TGCGCCAGCGAAGAATCGAACACCGGGGAGCTGTTTTTT. Encoded protein: CASEESNTGELFF. The gene calls are TRBV5-1 and TRBJ2-2; no definite D call. Between the trimmed V and J ends, which lost 7 bases and 0 bases, there was a span of 7 bases. Germline V gene sequence: CDR1 SGHRS, CDR2 YFSETQ. CDR3 size: 13 residues.